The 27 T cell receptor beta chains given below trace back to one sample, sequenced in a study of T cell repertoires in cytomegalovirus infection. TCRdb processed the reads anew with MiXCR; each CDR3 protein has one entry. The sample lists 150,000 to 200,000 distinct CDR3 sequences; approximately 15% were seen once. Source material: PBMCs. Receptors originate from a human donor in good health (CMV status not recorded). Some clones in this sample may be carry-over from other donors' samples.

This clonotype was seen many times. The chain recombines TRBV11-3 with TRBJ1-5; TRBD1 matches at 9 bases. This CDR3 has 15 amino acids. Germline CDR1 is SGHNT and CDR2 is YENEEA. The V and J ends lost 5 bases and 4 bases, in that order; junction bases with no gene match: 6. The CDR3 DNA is TGTGCCAGCAGCCCGACGGGACAGGGAAATCAGCCCCAGCATTTT. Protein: CASSPTGQGNQPQHF.

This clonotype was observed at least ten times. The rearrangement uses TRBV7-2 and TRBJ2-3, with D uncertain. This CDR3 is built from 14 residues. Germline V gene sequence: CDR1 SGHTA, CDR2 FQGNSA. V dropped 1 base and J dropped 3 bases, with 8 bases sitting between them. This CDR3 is CASSLEVVTDTQYF. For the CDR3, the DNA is TGTGCCAGCAGCTTAGAGGTGGTAACAGATACGCAGTATTTT. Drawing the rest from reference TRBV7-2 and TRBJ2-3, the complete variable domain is GAGVSQSPSNKVTEKGKDVELRCDPISGHTALYWYRQSLGQGLEFLIYFQGNSAPDKSGLPSDRFSAERTGGSVSTLTIQRTQQEDSAVYLCASSLEVVTDTQYFGPGTRLTVL.

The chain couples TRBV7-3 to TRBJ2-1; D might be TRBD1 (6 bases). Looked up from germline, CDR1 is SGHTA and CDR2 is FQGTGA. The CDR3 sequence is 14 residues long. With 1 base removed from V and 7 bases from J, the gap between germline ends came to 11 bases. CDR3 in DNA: TGTGCCAGCAGCTTAAGGCAGGGGCCTAATGAGCAGTTCTTC. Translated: CASSLRQGPNEQFF.

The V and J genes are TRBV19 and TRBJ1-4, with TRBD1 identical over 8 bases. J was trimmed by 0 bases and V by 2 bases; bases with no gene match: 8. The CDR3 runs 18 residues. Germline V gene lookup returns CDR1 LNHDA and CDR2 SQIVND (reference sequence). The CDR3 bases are TGTGCCAGTAGTATATCGCCGGGACAGGACGCAACTAATGAAAAACTGTTTTTT. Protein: CASSISPGQDATNEKLFF.

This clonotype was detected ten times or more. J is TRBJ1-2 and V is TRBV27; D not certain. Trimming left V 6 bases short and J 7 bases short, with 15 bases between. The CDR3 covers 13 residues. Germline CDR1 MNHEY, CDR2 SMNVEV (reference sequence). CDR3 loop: CASSHAPEGGYTF. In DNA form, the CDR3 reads TGTGCCAGCAGCCATGCCCCGGAGGGTGGCTACACCTTC.

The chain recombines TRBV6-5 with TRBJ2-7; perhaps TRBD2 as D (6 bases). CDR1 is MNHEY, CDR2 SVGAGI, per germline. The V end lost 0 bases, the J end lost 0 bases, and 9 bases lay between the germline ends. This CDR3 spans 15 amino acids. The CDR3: CASSYSGSGSYEQYF. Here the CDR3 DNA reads TGTGCCAGCAGTTACTCGGGTAGCGGCTCCTACGAGCAGTACTTC.

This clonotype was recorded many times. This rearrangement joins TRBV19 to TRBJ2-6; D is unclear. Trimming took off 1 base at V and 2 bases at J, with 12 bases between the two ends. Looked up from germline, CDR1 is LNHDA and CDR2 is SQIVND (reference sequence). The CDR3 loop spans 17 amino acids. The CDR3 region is CASSIAQARAGANVLTF. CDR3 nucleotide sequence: TGTGCCAGTAGTATAGCTCAGGCCCGAGCTGGGGCCAACGTCCTGACTTTC.

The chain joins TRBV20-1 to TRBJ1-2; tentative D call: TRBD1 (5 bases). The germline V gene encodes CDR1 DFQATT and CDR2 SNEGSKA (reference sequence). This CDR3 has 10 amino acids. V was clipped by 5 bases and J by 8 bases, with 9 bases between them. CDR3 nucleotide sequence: TGCAGTGCTGTGGGGGACGGCTACACCTTC. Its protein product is CSAVGDGYTF.

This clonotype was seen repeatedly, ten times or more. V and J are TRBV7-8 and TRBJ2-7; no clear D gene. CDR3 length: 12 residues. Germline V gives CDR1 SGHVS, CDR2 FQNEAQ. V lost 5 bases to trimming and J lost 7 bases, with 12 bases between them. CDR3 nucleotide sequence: TGTGCCAGCAGCCCAGCGAGACCGGAGCAGTACGTC. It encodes CASSPARPEQYV.

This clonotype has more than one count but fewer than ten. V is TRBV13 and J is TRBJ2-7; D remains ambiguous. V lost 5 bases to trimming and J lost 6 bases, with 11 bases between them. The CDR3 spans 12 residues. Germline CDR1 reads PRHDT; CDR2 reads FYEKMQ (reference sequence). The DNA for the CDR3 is TGTGCCAGCAGCGCCGGACCGGGCGAGCAGTACTTC. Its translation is CASSAGPGEQYF.

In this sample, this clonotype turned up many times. CDR3 DNA: TGTGCCAGCACCCTGGGCCCAGGCACTGAAGCTTTCTTT. It encodes CASTLGPGTEAFF. The chain carries TRBV12-3 or TRBV12-4 and TRBJ1-1; D unclear. The CDR3 runs to 13 residues. With 7 bases removed from V and 4 bases from J, the gap between germline ends came to 13 bases.

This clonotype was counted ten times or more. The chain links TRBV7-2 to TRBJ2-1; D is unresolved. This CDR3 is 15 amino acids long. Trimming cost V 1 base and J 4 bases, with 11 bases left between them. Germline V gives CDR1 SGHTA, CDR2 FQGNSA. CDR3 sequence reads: CASSLEGPLYNEQFF. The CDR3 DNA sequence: TGTGCCAGCAGCTTAGAAGGGCCACTTTACAATGAGCAGTTCTTC.

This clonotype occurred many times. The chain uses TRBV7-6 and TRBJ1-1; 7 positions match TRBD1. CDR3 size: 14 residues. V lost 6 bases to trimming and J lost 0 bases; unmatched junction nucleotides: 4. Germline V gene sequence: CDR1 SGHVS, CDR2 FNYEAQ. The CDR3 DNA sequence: TGTGCCAGCAGAGCCGGGACAGTGAACACTGAAGCTTTCTTT. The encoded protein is CASRAGTVNTEAFF.

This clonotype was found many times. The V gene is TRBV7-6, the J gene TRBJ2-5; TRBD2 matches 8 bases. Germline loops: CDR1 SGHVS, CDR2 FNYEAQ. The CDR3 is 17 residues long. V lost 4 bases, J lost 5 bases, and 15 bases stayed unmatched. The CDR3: CASSSDGGGQFTETQYF. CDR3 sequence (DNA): TGTGCCAGCAGCTCCGATGGCGGGGGGCAGTTCACGGAGACCCAGTACTTC.

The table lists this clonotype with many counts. The CDR3 protein is CASTHIPRDSGQPQHF. The CDR3 DNA follows: TGTGCCAGCACCCACATCCCCCGGGACTCGGGTCAGCCCCAGCATTTT. The J gene is TRBJ1-5, the V gene TRBV7-2, with TRBD1 as a possible D gene (5 bases). The ends were cut back, 7 bases at V and 6 bases at J, with 22 bases in the middle. The germline V gene encodes CDR1 SGHTA and CDR2 FQGNSA. There are 16 residues in the CDR3.

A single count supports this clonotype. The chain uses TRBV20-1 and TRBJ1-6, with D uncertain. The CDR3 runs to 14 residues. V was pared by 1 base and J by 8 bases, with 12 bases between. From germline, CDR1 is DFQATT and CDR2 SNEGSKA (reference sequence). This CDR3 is CSARGHFGDSPLHF. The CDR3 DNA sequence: TGCAGTGCTAGAGGGCATTTCGGGGATTCACCCCTCCACTTT.

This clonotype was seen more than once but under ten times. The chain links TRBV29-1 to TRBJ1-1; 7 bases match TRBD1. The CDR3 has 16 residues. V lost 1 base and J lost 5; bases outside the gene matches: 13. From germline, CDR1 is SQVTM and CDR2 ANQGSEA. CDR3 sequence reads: CSVEGRSEVTGTEAFF. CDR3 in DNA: TGCAGCGTTGAAGGTCGATCGGAGGTGACAGGGACTGAAGCTTTCTTT. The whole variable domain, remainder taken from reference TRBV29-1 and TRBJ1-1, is SAVISQKPSRDICQRGTSLTIQCQVDSQVTMMFWYRQQPGQSLTLIATANQGSEATYESGFVIDKFPISRPNLTFSTLTVSNMSPEDSSIYLCSVEGRSEVTGTEAFFGQGTRLTVV.

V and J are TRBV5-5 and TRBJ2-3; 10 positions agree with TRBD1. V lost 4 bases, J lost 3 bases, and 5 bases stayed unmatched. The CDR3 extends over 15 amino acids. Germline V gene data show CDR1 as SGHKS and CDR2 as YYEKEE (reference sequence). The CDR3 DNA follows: TGTGCCAGCAGCGGACCGGGACAGGGGACAGATACGCAGTATTTT. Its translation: CASSGPGQGTDTQYF. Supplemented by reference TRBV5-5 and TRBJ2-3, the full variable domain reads DAGVTQSPTHLIKTRGQQVTLRCSPISGHKSVSWYQQVLGQGPQFIFQYYEKEERGRGNFPDRFSARQFPNYSSELNVNALLLGDSALYLCASSGPGQGTDTQYFGPGTRLTVL.

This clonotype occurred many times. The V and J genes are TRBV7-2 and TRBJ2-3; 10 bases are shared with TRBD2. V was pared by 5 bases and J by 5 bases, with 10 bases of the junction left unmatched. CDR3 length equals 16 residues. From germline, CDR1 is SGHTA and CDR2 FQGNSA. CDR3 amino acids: CASSRGASGGRDTQYF. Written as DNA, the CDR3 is TGTGCCAGCAGCAGAGGGGCTAGCGGGGGTCGAGATACGCAGTATTTT.

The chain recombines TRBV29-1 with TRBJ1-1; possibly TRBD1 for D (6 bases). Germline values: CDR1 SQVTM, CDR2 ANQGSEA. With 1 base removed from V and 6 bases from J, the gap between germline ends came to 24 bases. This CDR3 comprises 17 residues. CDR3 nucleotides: TGCAGCGTTGAAGCCCCCGACACCGGGACAAGAGCCGCTGAAGCTTTCTTT. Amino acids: CSVEAPDTGTRAAEAFF.

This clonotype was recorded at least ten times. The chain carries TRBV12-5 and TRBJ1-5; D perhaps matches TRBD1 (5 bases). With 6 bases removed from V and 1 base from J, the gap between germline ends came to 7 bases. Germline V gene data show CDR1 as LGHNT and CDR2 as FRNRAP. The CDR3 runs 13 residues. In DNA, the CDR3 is TGTGCTAGTGGCAGGGAAAGCAATCAGCCCCAGCATTTT. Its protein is CASGRESNQPQHF.

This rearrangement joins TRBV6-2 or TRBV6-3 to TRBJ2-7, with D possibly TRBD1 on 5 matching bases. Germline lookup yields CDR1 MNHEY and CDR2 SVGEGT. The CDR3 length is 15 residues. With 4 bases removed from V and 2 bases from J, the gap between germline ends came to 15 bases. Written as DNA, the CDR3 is TGTGCCAGCAGTTGGTGGACACACTCAACCTACGAGCAGTACTTC. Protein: CASSWWTHSTYEQYF.

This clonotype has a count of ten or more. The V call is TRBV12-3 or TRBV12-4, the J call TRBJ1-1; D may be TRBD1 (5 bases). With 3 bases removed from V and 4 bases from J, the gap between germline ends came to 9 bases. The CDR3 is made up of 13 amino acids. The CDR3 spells CASSLGVGTEAFF. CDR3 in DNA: TGTGCCAGCAGTTTGGGGGTTGGCACTGAAGCTTTCTTT.

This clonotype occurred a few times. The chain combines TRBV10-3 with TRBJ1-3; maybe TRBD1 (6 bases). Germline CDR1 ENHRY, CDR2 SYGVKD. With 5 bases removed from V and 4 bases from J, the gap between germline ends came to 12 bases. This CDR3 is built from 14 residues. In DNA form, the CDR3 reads TGTGCCATCAGTCCCCAGGGGTCAGGAAACACCATATATTTT. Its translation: CAISPQGSGNTIYF.

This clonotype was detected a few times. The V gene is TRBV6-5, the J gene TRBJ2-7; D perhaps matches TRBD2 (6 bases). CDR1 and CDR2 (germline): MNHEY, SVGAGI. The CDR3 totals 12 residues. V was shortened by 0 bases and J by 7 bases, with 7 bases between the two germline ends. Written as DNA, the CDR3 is TGTGCCAGCAGTTACTCCGCGGGGGAGCAGTACTTC. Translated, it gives CASSYSAGEQYF.

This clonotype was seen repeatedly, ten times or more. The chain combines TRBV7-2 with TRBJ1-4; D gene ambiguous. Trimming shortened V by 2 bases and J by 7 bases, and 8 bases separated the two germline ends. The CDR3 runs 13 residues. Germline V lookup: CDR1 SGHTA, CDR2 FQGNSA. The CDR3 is CASSLTSREKLFF. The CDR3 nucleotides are TGTGCCAGCAGCTTAACCTCTCGTGAAAAACTGTTTTTT.

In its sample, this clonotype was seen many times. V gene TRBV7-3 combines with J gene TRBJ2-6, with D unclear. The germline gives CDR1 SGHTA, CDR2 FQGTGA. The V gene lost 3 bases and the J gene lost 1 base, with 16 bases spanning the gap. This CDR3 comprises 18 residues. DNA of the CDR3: TGTGCCAGCAGCTTGGTGGACGGTTCTTCTTCTGGGGCCAACGTCCTGACTTTC. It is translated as CASSLVDGSSSGANVLTF.